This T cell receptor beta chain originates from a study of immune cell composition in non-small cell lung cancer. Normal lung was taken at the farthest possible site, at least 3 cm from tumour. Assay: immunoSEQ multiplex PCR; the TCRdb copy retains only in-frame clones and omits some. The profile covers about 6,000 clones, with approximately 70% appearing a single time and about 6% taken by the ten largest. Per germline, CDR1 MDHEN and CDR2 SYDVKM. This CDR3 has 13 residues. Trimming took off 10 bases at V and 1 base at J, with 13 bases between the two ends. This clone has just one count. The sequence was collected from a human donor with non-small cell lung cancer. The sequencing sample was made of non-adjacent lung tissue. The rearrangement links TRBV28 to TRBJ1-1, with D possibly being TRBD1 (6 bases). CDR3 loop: CATNRVKNTEAFF. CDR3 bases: TGTGCCACAAACAGGGTAAAGAACACTGAAGCTTTCTTT.